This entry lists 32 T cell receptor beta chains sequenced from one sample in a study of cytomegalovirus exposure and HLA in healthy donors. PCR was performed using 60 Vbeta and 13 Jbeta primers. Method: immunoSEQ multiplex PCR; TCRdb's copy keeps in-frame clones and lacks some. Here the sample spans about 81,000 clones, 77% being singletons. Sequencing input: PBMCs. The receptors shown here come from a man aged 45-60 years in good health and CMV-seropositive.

The CDR3 DNA sequence: TGTGCCAGCAGACTAACAGGGAATGTACCTGAAGCTTTCTTT. This codes for CASRLTGNVPEAFF. The chain employs TRBV11-1 and TRBJ1-1; possibly TRBD1 for D (6 bases). The V gene lost 6 bases and the J gene lost 6 bases, with 17 bases spanning the gap. CDR3 length equals 14 residues. The germline gives CDR1 SGHAT, CDR2 FQDESV (reference sequence).

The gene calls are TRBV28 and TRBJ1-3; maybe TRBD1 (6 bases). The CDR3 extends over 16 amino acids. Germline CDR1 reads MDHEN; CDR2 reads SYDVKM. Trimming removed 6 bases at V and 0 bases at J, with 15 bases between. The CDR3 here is CASSPSRGSSGNTIYF. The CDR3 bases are TGTGCCAGCAGCCCCTCCAGGGGAAGCTCTGGAAACACCATATATTTT.

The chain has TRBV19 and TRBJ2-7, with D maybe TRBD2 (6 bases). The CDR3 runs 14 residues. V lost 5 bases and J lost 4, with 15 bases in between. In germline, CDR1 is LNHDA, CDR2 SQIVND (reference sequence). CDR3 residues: CASSPGSGLYEQYF. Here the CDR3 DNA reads TGTGCCAGTAGTCCGGGATCGGGACTTTACGAGCAGTACTTC.

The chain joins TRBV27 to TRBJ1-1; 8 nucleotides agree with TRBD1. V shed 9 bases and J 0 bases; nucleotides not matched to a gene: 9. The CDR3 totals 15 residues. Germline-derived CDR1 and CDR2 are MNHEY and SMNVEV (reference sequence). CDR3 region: CASTGGENLNTEAFF. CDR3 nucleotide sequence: TGTGCCAGTACAGGGGGGGAAAATTTGAACACTGAAGCTTTCTTT.

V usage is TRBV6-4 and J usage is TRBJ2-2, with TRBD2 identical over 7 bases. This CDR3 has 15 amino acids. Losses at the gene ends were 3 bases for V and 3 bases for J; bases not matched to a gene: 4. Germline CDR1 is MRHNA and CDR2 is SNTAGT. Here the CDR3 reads CASSDLGRHTGELFF. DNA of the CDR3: TGTGCCAGCAGTGATCTCGGGAGGCACACCGGGGAGCTGTTTTTT.

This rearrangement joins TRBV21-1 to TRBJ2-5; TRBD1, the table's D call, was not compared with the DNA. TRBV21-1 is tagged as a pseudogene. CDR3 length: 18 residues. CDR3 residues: CASSNPKTSHPNTFPSYF. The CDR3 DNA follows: TGTGCCAGCAGCAACCCAAAAACATCACACCCGAATACGTTCCCCAGTTACTTC.

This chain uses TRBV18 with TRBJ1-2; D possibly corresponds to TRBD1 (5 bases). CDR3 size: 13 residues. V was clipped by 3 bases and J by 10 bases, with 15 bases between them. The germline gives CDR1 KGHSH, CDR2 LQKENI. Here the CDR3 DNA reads TGTGCCAGCTCACCGGACAAGACAGTGGTCTACACCTTC. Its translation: CASSPDKTVVYTF.

The CDR3 DNA follows: TGTGCCAGCAGCCTCGGACAGGGACACTATGGCTACACCTTC. It translates to CASSLGQGHYGYTF. The rearrangement joins TRBV14 to TRBJ1-2; 8 bases are shared with TRBD1. The germline CDR1 and CDR2 sequences are SGHDN and FVKESK. This CDR3 comprises 14 residues. V lost 4 bases, J lost 3 bases, and 4 bases stayed unmatched. The complete variable domain, with remaining parts taken from reference TRBV14 and TRBJ1-2, reads EAGVTQFPSHSVIEKGQTVTLRCDPISGHDNLYWYRRVMGKEIKFLLHFVKESKQDESGMPNNRFLAERTGGTYSTLKVQPAELEDSGVYFCASSLGQGHYGYTFGSGTRLTVV.

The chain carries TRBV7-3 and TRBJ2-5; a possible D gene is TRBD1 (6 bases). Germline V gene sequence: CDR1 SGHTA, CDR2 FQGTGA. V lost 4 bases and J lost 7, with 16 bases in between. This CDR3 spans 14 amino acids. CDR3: CASSSYDRSGTQYF. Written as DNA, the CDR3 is TGTGCCAGCAGCTCATACGACAGGTCCGGGACCCAGTACTTC.

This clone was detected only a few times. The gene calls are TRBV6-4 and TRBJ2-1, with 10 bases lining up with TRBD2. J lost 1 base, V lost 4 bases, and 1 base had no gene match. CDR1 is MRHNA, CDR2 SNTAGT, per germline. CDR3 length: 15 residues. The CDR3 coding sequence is TGTGCCAGCAGTGGTAGCGGGGGGTCCTACAATGAGCAGTTCTTC. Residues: CASSGSGGSYNEQFF.

This chain's CDR3 is CASRARDPASCNQPQHF. Here the CDR3 DNA reads TGTGCCAGCAGAGCCCGGGATCCCGCGAGTTGCAATCAGCCCCAGCATTTT. The chain links TRBV7-6 to TRBJ1-5; D is unresolved. The germline CDR1 and CDR2 sequences are SGHVS and FNYEAQ. V was cut by 6 bases and J by 2 bases, with 20 bases left in between. There are 17 residues in the CDR3.

CDR3 protein: CASGSWDTYTDTQYF. The CDR3 DNA reads TGTGCTAGTGGTTCATGGGACACTTACACAGATACGCAGTATTTT. This rearrangement joins TRBV12-5 to TRBJ2-3, with D perhaps matching TRBD1 (6 bases). Looked up from germline, CDR1 is LGHNT and CDR2 is FRNRAP. The V gene lost 4 bases and the J gene lost 2 bases, with 13 bases spanning the gap. This CDR3 has 15 residues.

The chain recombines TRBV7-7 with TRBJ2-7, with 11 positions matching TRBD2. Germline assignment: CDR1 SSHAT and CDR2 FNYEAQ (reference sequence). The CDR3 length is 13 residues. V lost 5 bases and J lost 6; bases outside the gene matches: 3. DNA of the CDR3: TGTGCCAGCAGCAGCGGGACTAGCGGCGAGCAGTACTTC. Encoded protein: CASSSGTSGEQYF.

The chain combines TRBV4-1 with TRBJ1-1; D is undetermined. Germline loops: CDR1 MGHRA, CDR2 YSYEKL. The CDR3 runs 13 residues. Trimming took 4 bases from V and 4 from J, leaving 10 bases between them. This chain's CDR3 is CASSPDWSTEAFF. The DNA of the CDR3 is TGCGCCAGCAGCCCGGACTGGAGCACTGAAGCTTTCTTT.

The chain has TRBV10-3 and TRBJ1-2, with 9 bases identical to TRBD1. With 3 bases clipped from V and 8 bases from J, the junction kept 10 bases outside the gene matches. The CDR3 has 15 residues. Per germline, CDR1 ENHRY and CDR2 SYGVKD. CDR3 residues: CAISDGDREVAGYTF. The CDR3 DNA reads TGTGCCATCAGTGATGGGGACAGGGAGGTCGCGGGCTACACCTTC.

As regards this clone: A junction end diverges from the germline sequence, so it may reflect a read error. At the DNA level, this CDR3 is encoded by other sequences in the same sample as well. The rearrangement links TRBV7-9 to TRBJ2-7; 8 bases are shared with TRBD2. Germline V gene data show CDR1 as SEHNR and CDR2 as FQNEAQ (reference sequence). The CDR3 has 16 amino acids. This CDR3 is CASSPSGTRSAYEQYF. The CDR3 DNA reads TGCGCCAGCAGCCCCTCCGGGACTAGAAGCGCATACGAGCAGTACTTC.

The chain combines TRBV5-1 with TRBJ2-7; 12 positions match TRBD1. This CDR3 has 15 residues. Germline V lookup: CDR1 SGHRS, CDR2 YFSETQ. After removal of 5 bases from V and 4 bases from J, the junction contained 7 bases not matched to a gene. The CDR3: CASRTGTGGFYEQYF. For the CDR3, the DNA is TGCGCCAGCAGAACCGGGACAGGGGGCTTTTACGAGCAGTACTTC.

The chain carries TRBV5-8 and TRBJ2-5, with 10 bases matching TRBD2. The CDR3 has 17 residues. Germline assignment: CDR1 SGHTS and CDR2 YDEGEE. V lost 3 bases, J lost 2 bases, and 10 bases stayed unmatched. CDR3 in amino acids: CASSWAIAGGGQETQYF. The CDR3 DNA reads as TGTGCCAGCAGCTGGGCCATAGCGGGAGGAGGGCAAGAGACCCAGTACTTC.

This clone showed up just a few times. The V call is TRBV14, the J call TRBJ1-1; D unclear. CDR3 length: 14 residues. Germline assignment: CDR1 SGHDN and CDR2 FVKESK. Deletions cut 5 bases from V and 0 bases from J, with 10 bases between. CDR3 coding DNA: TGTGCCAGCAGCGACACATCCATGAACACTGAAGCTTTCTTT. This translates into CASSDTSMNTEAFF.

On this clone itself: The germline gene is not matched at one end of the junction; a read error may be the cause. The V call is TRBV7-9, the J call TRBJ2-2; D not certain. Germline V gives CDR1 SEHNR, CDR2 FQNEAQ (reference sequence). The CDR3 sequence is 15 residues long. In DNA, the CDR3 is TGTTCCAGCAGCCCAATGTCGGGTCGCACCGGGGAGCTGTTTTTT. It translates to CSSSPMSGRTGELFF.

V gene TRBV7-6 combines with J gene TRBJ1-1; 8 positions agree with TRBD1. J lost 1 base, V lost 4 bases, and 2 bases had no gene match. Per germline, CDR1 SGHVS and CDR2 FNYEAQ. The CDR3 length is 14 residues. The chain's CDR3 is CASSYGQGNTEAFF. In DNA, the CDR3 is TGTGCCAGCAGCTACGGACAGGGGAACACTGAAGCTTTCTTT.

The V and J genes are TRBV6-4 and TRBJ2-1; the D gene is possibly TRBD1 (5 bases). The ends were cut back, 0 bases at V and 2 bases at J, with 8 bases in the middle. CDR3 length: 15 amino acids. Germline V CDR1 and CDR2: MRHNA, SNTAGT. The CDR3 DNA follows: TGTGCCAGCAGTGACTCCCAGGGAACCTACAATGAGCAGTTCTTC. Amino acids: CASSDSQGTYNEQFF.

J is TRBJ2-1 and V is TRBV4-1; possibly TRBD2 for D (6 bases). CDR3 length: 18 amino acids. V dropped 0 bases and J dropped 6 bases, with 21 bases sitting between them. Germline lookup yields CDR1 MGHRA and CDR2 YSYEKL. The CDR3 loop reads CASSQDSRGLATRNEQFF. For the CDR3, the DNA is TGCGCCAGCAGCCAAGATTCGAGAGGGCTAGCGACACGCAATGAGCAGTTCTTC.

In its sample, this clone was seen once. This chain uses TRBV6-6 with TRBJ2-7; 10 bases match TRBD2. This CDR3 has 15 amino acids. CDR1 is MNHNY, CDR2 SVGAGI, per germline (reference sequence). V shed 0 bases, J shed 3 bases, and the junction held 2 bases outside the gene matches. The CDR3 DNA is TGTGCCAGCAGTTACTCGACTAGCGGGCTCTACGAGCAGTACTTC. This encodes CASSYSTSGLYEQYF.

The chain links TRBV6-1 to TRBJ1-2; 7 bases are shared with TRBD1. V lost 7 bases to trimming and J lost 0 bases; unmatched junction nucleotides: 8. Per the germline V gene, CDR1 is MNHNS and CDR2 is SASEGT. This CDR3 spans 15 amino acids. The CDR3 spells CASIREGGANYGYTF. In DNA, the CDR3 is TGTGCCAGCATAAGGGAAGGGGGCGCTAACTATGGCTACACCTTC.

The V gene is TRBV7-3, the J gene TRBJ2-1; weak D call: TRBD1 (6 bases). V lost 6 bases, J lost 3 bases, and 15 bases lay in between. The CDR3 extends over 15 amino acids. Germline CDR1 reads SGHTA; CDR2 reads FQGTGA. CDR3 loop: CASSFEGGYYNEQFF. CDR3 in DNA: TGTGCCAGCAGTTTTGAAGGGGGTTACTACAATGAGCAGTTCTTC.

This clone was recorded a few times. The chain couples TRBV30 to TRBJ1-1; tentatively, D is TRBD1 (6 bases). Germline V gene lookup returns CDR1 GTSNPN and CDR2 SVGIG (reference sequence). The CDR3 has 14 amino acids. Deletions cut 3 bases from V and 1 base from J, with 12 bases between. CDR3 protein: CAWRGGGRNTEAFF. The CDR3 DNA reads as TGTGCCTGGAGGGGGGGCGGGAGGAACACTGAAGCTTTCTTT.

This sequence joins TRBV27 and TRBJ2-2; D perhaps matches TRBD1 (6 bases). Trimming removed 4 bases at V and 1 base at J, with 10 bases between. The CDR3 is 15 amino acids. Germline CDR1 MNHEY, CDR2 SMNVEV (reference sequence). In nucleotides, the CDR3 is TGTGCCAGCAGTTCCCTACAGGGGAACACCGGGGAGCTGTTTTTT. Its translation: CASSSLQGNTGELFF.

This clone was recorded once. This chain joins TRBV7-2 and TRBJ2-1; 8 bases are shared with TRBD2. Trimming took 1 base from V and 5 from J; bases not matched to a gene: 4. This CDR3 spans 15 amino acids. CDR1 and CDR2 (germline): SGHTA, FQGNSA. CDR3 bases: TGTGCCAGCAGCTTAGGCGGGGGGCGCCACAATGAGCAGTTCTTC. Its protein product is CASSLGGGRHNEQFF.

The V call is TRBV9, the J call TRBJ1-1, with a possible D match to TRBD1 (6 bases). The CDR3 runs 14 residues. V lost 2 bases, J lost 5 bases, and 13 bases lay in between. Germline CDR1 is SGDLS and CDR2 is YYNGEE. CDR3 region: CASSVLQGRTEAFF. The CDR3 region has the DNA TGTGCCAGCAGCGTCCTTCAGGGGAGAACTGAAGCTTTCTTT.

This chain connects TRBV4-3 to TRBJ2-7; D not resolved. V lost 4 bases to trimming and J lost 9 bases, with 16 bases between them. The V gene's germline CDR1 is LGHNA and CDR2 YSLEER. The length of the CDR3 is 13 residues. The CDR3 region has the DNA TGCGCCAGCAGCCTGGGTGGCAGCGCTGGGCAGTACTTC. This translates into CASSLGGSAGQYF.

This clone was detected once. The CDR3 bases are TGTGCCAGCAACCCACAGGGGTACGAAAGCTACAATGAGCAGTTCTTC. Translation: CASNPQGYESYNEQFF. The chain recombines TRBV11-3 with TRBJ2-1; 7 bases are shared with TRBD1. From germline, CDR1 is SGHNT and CDR2 YENEEA. J was trimmed by 3 bases and V by 7 bases; bases with no gene match: 12. The CDR3 length is 16 residues.